Below, 12 T cell receptor beta chains from the same sample are listed, as sequenced in a study of blood T cell repertoires in COVID-19. Sequenced by immunoSEQ multiplex PCR; TCRdb stores in-frame clones only, minus some. The sample lists 95,000 to 110,000 clones; 75% to 90% were seen once. The material sequenced was peripheral blood. The receptors were sampled from a human donor in a cohort sampled during active COVID-19.

V usage is TRBV6-5 and J usage is TRBJ1-1; D is uncertain. Trimming pared 11 bases from V and 1 base from J, leaving 5 bases between. Germline CDR1 is MNHEY and CDR2 is SVGAGI. CDR3 size: 10 residues. The CDR3 sequence: CAHGNTEAFF. The DNA for the CDR3 is TGTGCCCACGGGAACACTGAAGCTTTCTTT.

The chain employs TRBV30 and TRBJ1-1, with 10 bases fitting TRBD1. The germline CDR1 and CDR2 sequences are GTSNPN and SVGIG (reference sequence). The J segment lost 10 bases and the V segment lost 1 base, leaving 3 bases of the junction unmatched. This CDR3 spans 12 amino acids. CDR3 protein: CAWSGGQGLAFF. The CDR3 DNA reads as TGTGCCTGGAGTGGGGGACAGGGGTTAGCTTTCTTT.

The CDR3 spells CASSLSGQTGNTIYF. The CDR3 bases are TGCGCCAGCAGCTTGTCGGGTCAGACTGGAAACACCATATATTTT. This sequence joins TRBV5-1 and TRBJ1-3; D remains ambiguous. CDR3 size: 15 residues. Trimming cost V 1 base and J 2 bases, with 10 bases left between them. CDR1 and CDR2 (germline): SGHRS, YFSETQ.

The rearrangement links TRBV10-3 to TRBJ1-2; TRBD1 is a possible D gene (5 bases). CDR3 length: 12 amino acids. Germline V gives CDR1 ENHRY, CDR2 SYGVKD. Trimming took 3 bases from V and 4 from J, leaving 6 bases between them. Here the CDR3 reads CAISEQAYGYTF. CDR3 nucleotide sequence: TGTGCCATCAGTGAACAGGCCTATGGCTACACCTTC.

V gene TRBV3-1 (or the pseudogene TRBV3-2) combines with J gene TRBJ1-1, with 7 bases fitting TRBD1. Germline V gene lookup returns CDR1 LGHDT and CDR2 YNNKEL (reference sequence). The V segment lost 7 bases and the J segment 8 bases; nucleotides outside the gene matches: 7. The CDR3 is 12 residues long. CDR3 sequence (DNA): TGTGCCAGCAACCAGCCAGGGGGGGAAGCTTTCTTT. Its protein is CASNQPGGEAFF.

The CDR3 DNA is TGTGCCAGCAGCAACTACAGGGTGCTCGAGCAGTACTTC. Translating it yields CASSNYRVLEQYF. The gene calls are TRBV7-9 and TRBJ2-7, with a possible D match to TRBD1 (6 bases). CDR1 SEHNR and CDR2 FQNEAQ come from the germline V gene (reference sequence). V was shortened by 5 bases and J by 6 bases, with 14 bases between the two germline ends. CDR3 length equals 13 residues.

This clone has only one observation. This chain joins TRBV12-3 or TRBV12-4 and TRBJ2-1, with TRBD1 matching over 7 bases. The CDR3 totals 11 residues. The V gene end was trimmed by 6 bases and the J gene end by 9 bases; junction bases not matched to a gene: 2. In DNA, the CDR3 is TGTGCCAGCAGCCCAGGGGGTGAGCAGTTCTTC. Its protein product is CASSPGGEQFF.

This chain connects TRBV19 to TRBJ1-1; D not certain. V gave up 2 bases and J gave up 0 bases, with 10 bases separating them. Germline V gene data show CDR1 as LNHDA and CDR2 as SQIVND (reference sequence). The CDR3 spans 15 residues. The CDR3 protein is CASSISGTLNTEAFF. The CDR3 DNA follows: TGTGCCAGTAGTATAAGCGGCACCTTGAACACTGAAGCTTTCTTT.

This chain connects TRBV19 to TRBJ2-2, with a weak D call TRBD2 (5 bases). Germline V gene data show CDR1 as LNHDA and CDR2 as SQIVND (reference sequence). Trimming left V 5 bases short and J 6 bases short, with 19 bases between. The CDR3 totals 16 residues. For the CDR3, the DNA is TGTGCCAGTAGTGGAGTTGCTAGCTCCCCGGCCGGGGAGCTGTTTTTT. Encoded protein: CASSGVASSPAGELFF.

The chain combines TRBV20-1 with TRBJ1-2; D not resolved. Germline V lookup: CDR1 DFQATT, CDR2 SNEGSKA (reference sequence). With 3 bases removed from V and 0 bases from J, the gap between germline ends came to 11 bases. CDR3 length equals 14 residues. CDR3 residues: CSASESFPNYGYTF. CDR3 DNA sequence: TGCAGTGCTAGTGAATCGTTCCCTAACTATGGCTACACCTTC.

The V and J genes are TRBV27 and TRBJ2-5; a weak D match, TRBD2 (5 bases). Germline lookup yields CDR1 MNHEY and CDR2 SMNVEV (reference sequence). The CDR3 extends over 15 amino acids. Between the trimmed V and J ends, which lost 3 bases and 4 bases, there was a span of 15 bases. The CDR3 loop reads CASSFGSLMGETQYF. CDR3 nucleotides: TGTGCCAGCAGTTTTGGGAGCCTGATGGGAGAGACCCAGTACTTC.

The chain joins TRBV20-1 to TRBJ2-7, with D possibly being TRBD1 (5 bases). The CDR3 is 14 residues long. From germline, CDR1 is DFQATT and CDR2 SNEGSKA (reference sequence). V was trimmed by 3 bases and J by 5 bases, leaving 17 bases between them. The CDR3 sequence: CSASLPWGMDEQYF. The CDR3 DNA follows: TGCAGTGCTAGTTTGCCTTGGGGCATGGACGAGCAGTACTTC.